This passage covers 19 T cell receptor beta chains from one sample sequenced in a study of T cells in Graves' hyperthyroidism and ophthalmopathy (dated by TCRdb to between 2017 and 2020). Receptor amplification or capture employed multiplex PCR. Reads for this sample came from an Illumina HiSeq 2000. Amplification of TCR beta CDR3 regions was carried out from RNA transcripts. For the first round of RT-PCR on the TCR CDR3, the HTBI primer set was used together with the Qiagen OneStep RT-PCR kit. TCRdb handled the public reads itself, with Q25 trimming in fastp and clone calling in MiXCR, and kept productive beta chains. Identical CDR3 protein sequences are pooled into one entry, listed with their most common genes and DNA. This sample holds approximately 360,000 distinct CDR3 sequences; approximately 14% were observed only once. The biggest ten clones account for about a quarter of the sample. The sequenced sample was blood. The receptors were sampled from a young woman with Graves' hyperthyroidism that later progressed to Graves' ophthalmopathy.

This clonotype was seen at least ten times. The chain uses TRBV7-9 and TRBJ2-7; possibly TRBD2 for D (6 bases). The germline V gene has CDR1 SEHNR and CDR2 FQNEAQ (reference sequence). CDR3 length: 14 amino acids. Trimming removed 5 bases at V and 4 bases at J, with 15 bases between. DNA of the CDR3: TGTGCCAGCAGCCGAGAGGCGGGGAAATACGAGCAGTACTTC. Residues: CASSREAGKYEQYF.

Notes on this clonotype: A single base separates this from a much larger clone, so it may be a read error. The V call is TRBV20-1, the J call TRBJ1-2, with D tentatively TRBD1 (5 bases). Per germline, CDR1 DFQATT and CDR2 SNEGSKA (reference sequence). This CDR3 has 14 residues. CDR3 DNA sequence: TGCAGTGCTAGAGGCAGGGACTCACTCTATGGCTTCACCTTC. Translation gives CSARGRDSLYGFTF.

At least ten counts were recorded for this clonotype. The V gene is TRBV6-1, the J gene TRBJ2-7; 9 nucleotides align to TRBD1. J lost 6 bases, V lost 3 bases, and 9 bases had no gene match. Germline V gives CDR1 MNHNS, CDR2 SASEGT. This CDR3 region has 15 residues. In DNA form, the CDR3 reads TGTGCCAGCAGTGACCTCGGACAGGGGAGTAGCGAGCAGTACTTC. Encoded protein: CASSDLGQGSSEQYF.

The chain combines TRBV11-2 with TRBJ2-7, with D unresolved. With 5 bases removed from V and 0 bases from J, the gap between germline ends came to 5 bases. Germline CDR1 reads SGHAT; CDR2 reads FQNNGV. The CDR3 has 12 residues. CDR3 sequence: CASSPISYEQYF. The CDR3 region has the DNA TGTGCCAGCAGCCCCATCTCCTACGAGCAGTACTTC.

This clonotype was seen a handful of times. V gene TRBV7-3 combines with J gene TRBJ2-5, with D uncertain. This CDR3 has 13 amino acids. Per the germline V gene, CDR1 is SGHTA and CDR2 is FQGTGA. V was trimmed by 4 bases and J by 5 bases, leaving 11 bases between them. Here the CDR3 DNA reads TGTGCCAGCAGCTCCCGGCATGGGGAGACCCAGTACTTC. The encoded protein is CASSSRHGETQYF.

About this clonotype itself: A much larger clone is a single base away; this may be a read error. CDR3 region: CASSQDRAHEQFF. CDR3 sequence (DNA): TGTGCCAGCAGCCAGGACAGGGCCCACGAGCAGTTCTTC. V usage is TRBV7-3 and J usage is TRBJ2-1; TRBD1 matches at 8 bases. The CDR3 loop spans 13 amino acids. The germline V gene encodes CDR1 SGHTA and CDR2 FQGTGA. The ends lost 5 bases at V and 10 bases at J; junction bases unmatched: 7.

This clonotype was detected many times. The chain joins TRBV6-6 to TRBJ1-1; 10 positions agree with TRBD1. Per germline, CDR1 MNHNY and CDR2 SVGAGI (reference sequence). CDR3 length: 17 amino acids. Trimming cost V 2 bases and J 5 bases; bases outside gene matches: 11. DNA for the CDR3: TGTGCCAGCAGTTACAGGACGACAGGGGGCGGTTTGACTGAAGCTTTCTTT. This codes for CASSYRTTGGGLTEAFF.

The genes are TRBV29-1 and TRBJ1-1; a weak D match, TRBD1 (5 bases). From germline, CDR1 is SQVTM and CDR2 ANQGSEA. This CDR3 comprises 13 residues. V was shortened by 7 bases and J by 1 base, with 13 bases between the two germline ends. The DNA of the CDR3 is TGCAGCGGTGTGGGACTCACGAACACTGAAGCTTTCTTT. Its translation: CSGVGLTNTEAFF.

The sample holds a few counts of this clonotype. V and J are TRBV20-1 and TRBJ2-5; 7 positions agree with TRBD2. The CDR3 has 15 amino acids. Trimming took 0 bases from V and 1 from J; bases not matched to a gene: 5. Per the germline V gene, CDR1 is DFQATT and CDR2 is SNEGSKA (reference sequence). CDR3 in DNA: TGCAGTGCTAGAGATCCTGGGAGGGCCCAAGAGACCCAGTACTTC. This sequence encodes CSARDPGRAQETQYF.

In its sample, this clonotype was seen a few times. The chain joins TRBV4-2 to TRBJ2-7; 10 bases are shared with TRBD2. Germline V lookup: CDR1 LGHNA, CDR2 YNFKEQ. The CDR3 length is 16 residues. Trimming cost V 5 bases and J 6 bases; bases outside gene matches: 13. CDR3 sequence (DNA): TGTGCCAGCAGCAAGGTAGCCAGCGGGAGGGCGCCCGAGCAGTACTTC. It yields the protein CASSKVASGRAPEQYF.

There are many counts of this clonotype. The chain couples TRBV20-1 to TRBJ2-7; 9 bases agree with TRBD2. Germline CDR1 and CDR2: DFQATT and SNEGSKA (reference sequence). Trimming took 4 bases from V and 2 from J; bases not matched to a gene: 15. The CDR3 extends over 17 amino acids. In DNA form, the CDR3 reads TGCAGTGCTACGATCCGACAGCTGACTAGCGGAACCTACGAGCAGTACTTC. Translating it yields CSATIRQLTSGTYEQYF.

This clonotype was seen at least ten times. CDR3 bases: TGTGCCAGCAGCTTGGAAGCAGGGACAGTTGAGACCCAGTACTTC. Its protein product is CASSLEAGTVETQYF. The chain is built from TRBV11-2 and TRBJ2-5; 7 bases line up with TRBD1. From germline, CDR1 is SGHAT and CDR2 FQNNGV. The ends lost 3 bases at V and 5 bases at J; junction bases unmatched: 9. The CDR3 is made up of 15 amino acids.

This clonotype was picked up many times. The J gene is TRBJ1-1, the V gene TRBV24-1, with D perhaps TRBD1 (5 bases). With 8 bases removed from V and 4 bases from J, the gap between germline ends came to 7 bases. The germline V gene encodes CDR1 KGHDR and CDR2 SFDVKD. The CDR3 runs to 11 residues. The CDR3 DNA reads TGTGCCACCAAAAGGGGCACTGAAGCTTTCTTT. Its protein product is CATKRGTEAFF.

The rearrangement joins TRBV4-1 to TRBJ2-1, with D possibly TRBD2 on 5 matching bases. The V gene's germline CDR1 is MGHRA and CDR2 YSYEKL. Trimming took off 1 base at V and 5 bases at J, with 9 bases between the two ends. This CDR3 contains 14 residues. CDR3 nucleotides: TGCGCCAGCAGCCAAGCTGCCGGGGACAATGAGCAGTTCTTC. It is translated as CASSQAAGDNEQFF.

This clonotype occurred a few times. V is TRBV20-1 and J is TRBJ1-5, with D perhaps TRBD1 (5 bases). Trimming removed 3 bases from V and 5 bases from J, with 8 bases in between. There are 12 residues in the CDR3. Germline CDR1 reads DFQATT; CDR2 reads SNEGSKA (reference sequence). CDR3 sequence: CSASAGDQPQHF. DNA of the CDR3: TGCAGTGCTAGTGCGGGGGATCAGCCCCAGCATTTT.

As to this clonotype: Given a much more abundant clone one base away, this may be a read error. The V call is TRBV3-1, the J call TRBJ2-7, with D uncertain. CDR1 and CDR2 (germline): LGHDT, YNNKEL (reference sequence). The CDR3 covers 14 residues. In DNA form, the CDR3 reads TGTGCCGGCAGCCAAGAATTTCCGAGCTACGAGCAGTACTTC. Translation gives CAGSQEFPSYEQYF.

In its sample, this clonotype was seen a few times. V and J are TRBV9 and TRBJ2-7, with 10 bases that match TRBD2. Losses at the gene ends were 0 bases for V and 3 bases for J; bases not matched to a gene: 12. The CDR3 length is 18 residues. CDR1 and CDR2 from the germline V gene are SGDLS and YYNGEE. The CDR3 DNA is TGTGCCAGCAGCGTAGAATCAGCGGGTGGGACTAGCGTCTACGAGCAGTACTTC. It is translated as CASSVESAGGTSVYEQYF. The complete variable domain, with remaining parts taken from reference TRBV9 and TRBJ2-7, reads DSGVTQTPKHLITATGQRVTLRCSPRSGDLSVYWYQQSLDQGLQFLIQYYNGEERAKGNILERFSAQQFPDLHSELNLSSLELGDSALYFCASSVESAGGTSVYEQYFGPGTRLTVT.

This clonotype was found a few times. The chain carries TRBV10-3 and TRBJ2-7, with D possibly being TRBD1 (6 bases). The CDR3 is made up of 14 amino acids. Trimming removed 6 bases at V and 4 bases at J, with 16 bases between. Germline values: CDR1 ENHRY, CDR2 SYGVKD. The CDR3 loop reads CAIRDTGSEYEQYF. DNA of the CDR3: TGTGCCATCAGAGATACAGGGAGCGAGTACGAGCAGTACTTC.

A few counts support this clonotype. The J gene is TRBJ1-1, the V gene TRBV5-4; D perhaps matches TRBD1 (5 bases). CDR3 length: 14 residues. The V end lost 7 bases, the J end lost 6 bases, and 19 bases lay between the germline ends. Germline V gene sequence: CDR1 SGHNT, CDR2 YYREEE (reference sequence). The CDR3 is CASGVFSGYPEAFF. The DNA of the CDR3 is TGTGCCAGCGGTGTCTTTTCAGGGTACCCTGAAGCTTTCTTT.